What follows describes a single TCR beta chain. As yet, its antigen is unknown. This specimen comes from a study of lymphopenia after photon versus proton radiotherapy. The study's findings and limits: Relative stability marked proton patients; photon patients lost diversity and naive cells. After lymphocyte nadir, photon-treated repertoires showed oligoclonal expansion, especially CD8+ Temra. Authors raise, but do not show, better survival with proton therapy. In patients who died, overall survival fell as post-nadir TCR diversity dropped more.

The germline V gene encodes CDR1 SGHRS and CDR2 YFSETQ. V trimming: 7 bases; J trimming: 0 bases; junction bases outside the gene matches: 8. The CDR3 sequence is 16 residues long. The method was immunoSEQ multiplex PCR; TCRdb's version includes in-frame clones alone and lacks a portion of them. The sample includes 29,000 or so clones, approximately 90% of them seen just once. The genes are TRBV5-1 and TRBJ2-2; 8 bases are shared with TRBD2. The clonotype comes from an older woman with cholangiocarcinoma. Some clones in this sample may be carry-over from other donors' samples. Here the sequenced sample was peripheral blood, taken from a patient treated with proton-based radiotherapy. CDR3: CASRGAGGANTGELFF. The DNA for the CDR3 is TGCGCCAGCCGGGGTGCGGGAGGCGCGAACACCGGGGAGCTGTTTTTT.